Below, 32 T cell receptor beta chains from the same sample are listed, as sequenced in a study of control samples from healthy donors and cancer patients. Profiled with immunoSEQ multiplex PCR; TCRdb holds only in-frame clones, not every one. Here the sample spans roughly 200,000 clones, 85% to 95% being singletons. What was sequenced was blood. The origin of the receptors is a man over 45 in good health.

The chain is built from TRBV28 and TRBJ2-1; TRBD2 is a possible D gene (5 bases). Germline-derived CDR1 and CDR2 are MDHEN and SYDVKM. This CDR3 is 17 amino acids long. Trimming left V 1 base short and J 1 base short, with 14 bases between. The chain's CDR3 is CASSLSTGSVSYNEQFF. CDR3 coding DNA: TGTGCCAGCAGTTTATCGACGGGGTCGGTATCCTACAATGAGCAGTTCTTC.

The CDR3 DNA reads as TGCGCCAGCAGCCAAGATCAAGCTGCCACTCACTCCTACGAGCAGTACTTC. Protein sequence: CASSQDQAATHSYEQYF. The rearrangement joins TRBV4-3 to TRBJ2-7; D unresolved. The CDR3 is made up of 17 amino acids. Germline V lookup: CDR1 LGHNA, CDR2 YSLEER. The V end was cut by 0 bases, the J end by 0 bases, with 15 bases between.

V usage is TRBV15 and J usage is TRBJ1-5; unclear D gene. The CDR3 is 14 amino acids. The germline gives CDR1 LNHNV, CDR2 YYDKDF (reference sequence). The V end lost 8 bases, the J end lost 5 bases, and 16 bases lay between the germline ends. Here the CDR3 reads CATQNAEVYQPQHF. CDR3 DNA sequence: TGTGCCACCCAGAACGCGGAAGTCTATCAGCCCCAGCATTTT.

CDR3: CASSQTGGIYGYTF. The CDR3 coding sequence is TGTGCCAGCAGTCAGACAGGGGGAATCTATGGCTACACCTTC. The chain combines TRBV28 with TRBJ1-2, with 9 bases lining up with TRBD1. The CDR3 is 14 residues long. Germline lookup yields CDR1 MDHEN and CDR2 SYDVKM. Losses at the gene ends were 5 bases for V and 4 bases for J; bases not matched to a gene: 5.

J is TRBJ1-5 and V is TRBV7-2; D uncertain. The germline V gene has CDR1 SGHTA and CDR2 FQGNSA. Trimming stripped 1 base from V and 0 bases from J, with 7 bases between. The CDR3 has 15 amino acids. The CDR3 region has the DNA TGTGCCAGCAGCTTAGTCCCTTATAGCAATCAGCCCCAGCATTTT. Translation: CASSLVPYSNQPQHF.

In DNA form, the CDR3 reads TGTGCCAGCAGCCCGGGACAGTACCTCACAGATACGCAGTATTTT. It translates to CASSPGQYLTDTQYF. This chain uses TRBV7-3 with TRBJ2-3; 7 bases map to TRBD1. This CDR3 contains 15 residues. V was pared by 5 bases and J by 2 bases, with 7 bases of the junction left unmatched. Germline V gene data show CDR1 as SGHTA and CDR2 as FQGTGA. Looking up the rest from reference TRBV7-3 and TRBJ2-3 gives the full variable domain: GAGVSQTPSNKVTEKGKYVELRCDPISGHTALYWYRQSLGQGPEFLIYFQGTGAADDSGLPNDRFFAVRPEGSVSTLKIQRTERGDSAVYLCASSPGQYLTDTQYFGPGTRLTVL.

This clone was counted a single time. This sequence joins TRBV30 and TRBJ1-6; 10 bases fit TRBD1. This CDR3 spans 15 amino acids. V lost 2 bases, J lost 7 bases, and 5 bases stayed unmatched. Germline CDR1 GTSNPN, CDR2 SVGIG (reference sequence). The CDR3 here is CAWSPRDRGNSPLHF. The CDR3 DNA reads TGTGCCTGGAGTCCAAGGGACAGGGGAAATTCACCCCTCCACTTT.

V is TRBV7-2 and J is TRBJ2-3; TRBD1 agrees at 10 bases. Germline-derived CDR1 and CDR2 are SGHTA and FQGNSA. The length of the CDR3 is 15 residues. J lost 6 bases, V lost 5 bases, and 8 bases had no gene match. For the CDR3, the DNA is TGTGCCAGCAGCCTCCGGGACAGGGGTTCGGATACGCAGTATTTT. This codes for CASSLRDRGSDTQYF.

This clone was recorded once. This sequence joins TRBV3-1 (or the pseudogene TRBV3-2) and TRBJ1-3; D ambiguous. V was shortened by 0 bases and J by 5 bases, with 17 bases between the two germline ends. The CDR3 runs to 17 residues. Per the germline V gene, CDR1 is LGHDT and CDR2 is YNNKEL (reference sequence). CDR3 in amino acids: CASSQDYVDGKRNTIYF. In DNA form, the CDR3 reads TGTGCCAGCAGCCAAGATTATGTCGACGGGAAGAGAAACACCATATATTTT.

The chain couples TRBV7-2 to TRBJ2-1; D is unresolved. The V gene lost 2 bases and the J gene lost 7 bases, with 6 bases spanning the gap. The CDR3 spans 12 residues. The germline V gene encodes CDR1 SGHTA and CDR2 FQGNSA. CDR3 DNA: TGTGCCAGCAGCTTAATGGGGAATGAGCAGTTCTTC. It translates to CASSLMGNEQFF.

The chain links TRBV28 to TRBJ1-4, with no clear D. The CDR3 is 15 amino acids. From germline, CDR1 is MDHEN and CDR2 SYDVKM. V dropped 5 bases and J dropped 7 bases, with 17 bases sitting between them. This chain's CDR3 is CASSPYNGVSEKLFF. CDR3 in DNA: TGTGCCAGCAGTCCGTACAACGGGGTGTCTGAAAAACTGTTTTTT.

The chain links TRBV6-6 to TRBJ2-1, with 7 bases matching TRBD1. The V gene's germline CDR1 is MNHNY and CDR2 SVGAGI (reference sequence). There are 14 residues in the CDR3. The V segment lost 6 bases and the J segment 4 bases; nucleotides outside the gene matches: 6. This chain's CDR3 is CASSVQGSYNEQFF. For the CDR3, the DNA is TGTGCCAGCAGCGTACAGGGGTCGTACAATGAGCAGTTCTTC.

The chain has TRBV5-1 and TRBJ1-3; D call uncertain. This CDR3 contains 15 residues. V was clipped by 2 bases and J by 2 bases, with 11 bases between them. Looked up from germline, CDR1 is SGHRS and CDR2 is YFSETQ. The CDR3 coding sequence is TGCGCCAGCAGCTTAGTTGGAGGGCCTGGAAACACCATATATTTT. Translation: CASSLVGGPGNTIYF.

In this sample, this clone turned up once. V gene TRBV7-2 combines with J gene TRBJ1-4; 9 bases fit TRBD1. Trimming at V came to 6 bases and at J to 8 bases, leaving 7 bases not matched to a gene. The CDR3 extends over 14 amino acids. Germline V lookup: CDR1 SGHTA, CDR2 FQGNSA. This CDR3 reads CASRYRGREEKLFF. In DNA, the CDR3 is TGTGCCAGCAGATACAGGGGGCGAGAAGAAAAACTGTTTTTT.

The chain uses TRBV6-5 and TRBJ2-3; D gene uncertain. The germline V gene has CDR1 MNHEY and CDR2 SVGAGI. Trimming took 5 bases from V and 0 from J, leaving 12 bases between them. The CDR3 contains 15 residues. The CDR3 protein is CASSTRTDSTDTQYF. CDR3 coding DNA: TGTGCCAGCAGTACAAGGACGGACAGCACAGATACGCAGTATTTT.

The chain carries TRBV5-6 and TRBJ1-2; D unclear. V lost 6 bases, J lost 8 bases, and 17 bases lay in between. Germline values: CDR1 SGHDT, CDR2 YYEEEE. CDR3 length equals 13 residues. For the CDR3, the DNA is TGTGCCAGCACCATGCGGAGGGATCGGGGCTACACCTTC. This codes for CASTMRRDRGYTF.

The chain employs TRBV11-2 and TRBJ2-5; TRBD1 aligns across 7 bases. V shed 5 bases and J 1 base; nucleotides not matched to a gene: 13. This CDR3 is built from 17 residues. Germline V gives CDR1 SGHAT, CDR2 FQNNGV. CDR3 sequence reads: CASSQRQGLTSQETQYF. CDR3 in DNA: TGTGCCAGCAGCCAAAGACAGGGCCTGACCAGCCAAGAGACCCAGTACTTC.

The CDR3 here is CASTRTGGEQFF. As DNA, the CDR3 is TGTGCCAGCACCCGAACGGGGGGTGAGCAGTTCTTC. The chain employs TRBV6-5 and TRBJ2-1, with TRBD2 identical over 7 bases. Germline assignment: CDR1 MNHEY and CDR2 SVGAGI. This CDR3 has 12 amino acids. V lost 7 bases and J lost 9; bases outside the gene matches: 6.

CDR3: CASRRTGFNEQFF. The DNA for the CDR3 is TGTGCCAGCAGGCGAACAGGGTTCAATGAGCAGTTCTTC. The V call is TRBV6-6, the J call TRBJ2-1; TRBD1 might be the D (6 bases). V was cut by 6 bases and J by 6 bases, with 12 bases left in between. The CDR3 is 13 residues long. Germline assignment: CDR1 MNHNY and CDR2 SVGAGI (reference sequence).

The chain joins TRBV3-1 (or the pseudogene TRBV3-2) to TRBJ1-2; D may be TRBD1 (5 bases). The CDR3 has 15 amino acids. The germline gives CDR1 LGHDT, CDR2 YNNKEL (reference sequence). V dropped 2 bases and J dropped 6 bases, with 16 bases sitting between them. CDR3 DNA: TGTGCCAGCAGCCAAAGAAATACAGGATCTGATGGCTACACCTTC. Translation gives CASSQRNTGSDGYTF.

The sample holds a few counts of this clone. The gene calls are TRBV7-2 and TRBJ2-7; 7 bases map to TRBD2. Germline loops: CDR1 SGHTA, CDR2 FQGNSA. Unmatched junction bases numbered 4, after V lost 4 bases and J lost 4 bases. This CDR3 spans 13 amino acids. CDR3 nucleotides: TGTGCCAGCAGCTCCCAGGGAGGGTACGAGCAGTACTTC. It is translated as CASSSQGGYEQYF.

The chain's CDR3 is CASQHVFRDRGLRYGYTF. The DNA for the CDR3 is TGTGCCAGCCAACACGTATTCCGGGACAGGGGCCTCAGATATGGCTACACCTTC. The chain has TRBV28 and TRBJ1-2, with 10 bases fitting TRBD1. The ends lost 8 bases at V and 5 bases at J; junction bases unmatched: 20. Germline values: CDR1 MDHEN, CDR2 SYDVKM. The CDR3 is 18 residues long.

A note on this clone: Other DNA sequences from this sample encode an identical CDR3 as well. J is TRBJ1-5 and V is TRBV2; possible D gene TRBD1, 5 bases. Trimming left V 1 base short and J 7 bases short, with 8 bases between. Germline V gene sequence: CDR1 SNHLY, CDR2 FYNNEI. The CDR3 totals 13 residues. This CDR3 reads CASSEGGNQPQHF. The CDR3 DNA sequence: TGTGCCAGCAGTGAAGGGGGGAACCAGCCCCAGCATTTT.

V is TRBV3-1 (or the pseudogene TRBV3-2) and J is TRBJ2-7; no firm D call. This CDR3 contains 12 residues. Germline-derived CDR1 and CDR2 are LGHDT and YNNKEL (reference sequence). Trimming stripped 2 bases from V and 6 bases from J, with 8 bases between. The CDR3 region is CASSQLTGEQYF. The CDR3 bases are TGTGCCAGCAGCCAACTTACTGGCGAGCAGTACTTC.

This clone has a single count. The rearrangement uses TRBV7-9 and TRBJ1-6; D unclear. This CDR3 is built from 14 residues. The V and J ends lost 1 base and 4 bases respectively, with 5 bases between them. Germline V gene lookup returns CDR1 SEHNR and CDR2 FQNEAQ (reference sequence). CDR3 loop: CASSLVQYNSPLHF. In DNA, the CDR3 is TGTGCCAGCAGCTTAGTTCAGTATAATTCACCCCTCCACTTT.

The CDR3 sequence is CASSLASETQYF. The CDR3, as DNA: TGCGCCAGCAGCTTGGCTTCAGAGACCCAGTACTTC. The genes are TRBV5-1 and TRBJ2-5, with D unresolved. This CDR3 has 12 amino acids. The germline V and J ends were trimmed by 0 bases and 4 bases, with 4 bases remaining between them. Per germline, CDR1 SGHRS and CDR2 YFSETQ.

V and J are TRBV5-1 and TRBJ1-1; D gene ambiguous. The length of the CDR3 is 13 residues. Per germline, CDR1 SGHRS and CDR2 YFSETQ. V was cut by 6 bases and J by 0 bases, with 9 bases left in between. CDR3 protein: CASTQEVNTEAFF. The CDR3 coding sequence is TGCGCCAGCACCCAGGAGGTGAACACTGAAGCTTTCTTT. The whole variable domain, remainder taken from reference TRBV5-1 and TRBJ1-1, is KAGVTQTPRYLIKTRGQQVTLSCSPISGHRSVSWYQQTPGQGLQFLFEYFSETQRNKGNFPGRFSGRQFSNSRSEMNVSTLELGDSALYLCASTQEVNTEAFFGQGTRLTVV.

The J gene is TRBJ2-1, the V gene TRBV7-8; either TRBD1 or TRBD2 may supply D (5 bases each). V lost 2 bases and J lost 4, with 12 bases in between. The germline gives CDR1 SGHVS, CDR2 FQNEAQ. The length of the CDR3 is 15 residues. The CDR3 DNA sequence: TGTGCCAGCAGCTTACGAGGGGCGGCATACAATGAGCAGTTCTTC. Its protein product is CASSLRGAAYNEQFF.

The chain couples TRBV6-6 to TRBJ2-4; no clear D. Germline-derived CDR1 and CDR2 are MNHNY and SVGAGI (reference sequence). V dropped 5 bases and J dropped 0 bases, with 11 bases sitting between them. There are 15 residues in the CDR3. Here the CDR3 DNA reads TGTGCCAGCAGTCTATCCGTCCTAGCCAAAAACATTCAGTACTTC. Amino acid sequence: CASSLSVLAKNIQYF.

The chain has TRBV13 and TRBJ1-1, with D unresolved. The germline V and J ends were trimmed by 2 bases and 4 bases, with 8 bases remaining between them. CDR1 and CDR2 from the germline V gene are PRHDT and FYEKMQ (reference sequence). The CDR3 is made up of 13 amino acids. For the CDR3, the DNA is TGTGCCAGCAGCTTACAAGGGTTCACTGAAGCTTTCTTT. Encoded protein: CASSLQGFTEAFF.

V is TRBV3-1 (or the pseudogene TRBV3-2) and J is TRBJ1-2, with 10 positions matching TRBD1. The junction had 4 bases not matched to a gene; V was cut back by 4 bases and J by 8 bases. CDR3 length: 13 residues. Germline V gene data show CDR1 as LGHDT and CDR2 as YNNKEL (reference sequence). The DNA of the CDR3 is TGTGCCAGCAGCCTGACAGGGGGCCTGGGCTACACCTTC. This gives the protein CASSLTGGLGYTF.

The chain links TRBV10-2 to TRBJ1-1; 9 bases fit TRBD1. Trimming at V came to 8 bases and at J to 5 bases, leaving 12 bases not matched to a gene. The germline CDR1 and CDR2 sequences are WSHSY and SAAADI. This CDR3 has 15 amino acids. CDR3 nucleotide sequence: TGCGCCAGCGTACAACCGGGACAGGGAAATACTGAAGCTTTCTTT. Translating gives CASVQPGQGNTEAFF.